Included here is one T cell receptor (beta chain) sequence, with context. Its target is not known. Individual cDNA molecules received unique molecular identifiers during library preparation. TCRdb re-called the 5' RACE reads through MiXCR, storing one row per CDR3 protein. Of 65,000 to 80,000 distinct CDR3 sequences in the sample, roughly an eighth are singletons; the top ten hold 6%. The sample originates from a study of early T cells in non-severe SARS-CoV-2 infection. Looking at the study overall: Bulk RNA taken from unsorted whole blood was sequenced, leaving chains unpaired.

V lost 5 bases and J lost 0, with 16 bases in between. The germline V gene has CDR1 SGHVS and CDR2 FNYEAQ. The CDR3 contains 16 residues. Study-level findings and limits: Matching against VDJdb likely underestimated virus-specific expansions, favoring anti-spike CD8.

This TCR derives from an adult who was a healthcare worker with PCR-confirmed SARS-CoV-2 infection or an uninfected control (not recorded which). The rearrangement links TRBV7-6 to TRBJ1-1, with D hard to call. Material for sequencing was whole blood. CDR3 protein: CASSPRTGRMNTEAFF. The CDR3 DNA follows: TGTGCCAGCAGCCCTAGGACGGGCAGAATGAACACTGAAGCTTTCTTT.